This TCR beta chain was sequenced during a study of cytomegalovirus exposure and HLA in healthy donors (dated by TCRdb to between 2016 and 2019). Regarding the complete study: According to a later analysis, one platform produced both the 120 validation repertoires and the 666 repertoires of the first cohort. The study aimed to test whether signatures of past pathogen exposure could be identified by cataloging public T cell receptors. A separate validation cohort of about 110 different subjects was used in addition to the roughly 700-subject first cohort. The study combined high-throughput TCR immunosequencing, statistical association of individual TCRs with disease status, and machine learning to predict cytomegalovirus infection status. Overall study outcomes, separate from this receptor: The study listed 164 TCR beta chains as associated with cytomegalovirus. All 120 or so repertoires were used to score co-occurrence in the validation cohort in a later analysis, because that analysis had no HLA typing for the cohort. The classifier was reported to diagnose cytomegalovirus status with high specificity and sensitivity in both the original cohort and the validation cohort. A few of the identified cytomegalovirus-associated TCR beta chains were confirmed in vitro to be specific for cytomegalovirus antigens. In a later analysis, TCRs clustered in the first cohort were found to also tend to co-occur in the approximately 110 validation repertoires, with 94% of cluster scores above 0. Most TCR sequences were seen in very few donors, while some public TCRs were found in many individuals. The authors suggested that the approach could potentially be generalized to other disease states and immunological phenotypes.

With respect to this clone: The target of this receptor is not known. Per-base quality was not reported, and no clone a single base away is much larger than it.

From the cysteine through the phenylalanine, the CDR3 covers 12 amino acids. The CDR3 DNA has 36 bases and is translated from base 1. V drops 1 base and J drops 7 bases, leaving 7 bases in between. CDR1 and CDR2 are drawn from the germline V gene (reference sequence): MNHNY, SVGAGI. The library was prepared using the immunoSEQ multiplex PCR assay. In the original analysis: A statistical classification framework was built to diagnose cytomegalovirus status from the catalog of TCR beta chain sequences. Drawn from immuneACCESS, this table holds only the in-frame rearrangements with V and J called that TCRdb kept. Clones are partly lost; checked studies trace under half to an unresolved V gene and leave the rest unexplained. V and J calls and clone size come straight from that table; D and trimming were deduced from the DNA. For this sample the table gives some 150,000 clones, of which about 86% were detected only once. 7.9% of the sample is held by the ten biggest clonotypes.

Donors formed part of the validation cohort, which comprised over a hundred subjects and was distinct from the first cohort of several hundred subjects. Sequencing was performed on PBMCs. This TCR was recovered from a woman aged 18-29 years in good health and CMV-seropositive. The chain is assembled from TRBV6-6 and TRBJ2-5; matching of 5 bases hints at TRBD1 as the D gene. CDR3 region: CASSYFQGTQYF. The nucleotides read TGTGCCAGCAGTTACTTCCAGGGGACCCAGTACTTC.